This is a list of T cell receptor beta chains from one sample in a study of T cell responses to AZD1222 COVID-19 vaccine. Sequenced by immunoSEQ multiplex PCR; TCRdb stores in-frame clones only, minus some. The data show about 81,000 clones, with 90% seen just once and 5.4% held by the top ten. This specimen consisted of peripheral blood, obtained 28 days after the second AZD1222 dose. The receptors here all came from an adult who received the AZD1222 COVID-19 vaccine. CDR3s include the opening cysteine and the closing phenylalanine or tryptophan. A D gene is named only where the DNA matches it firmly. The size entry is marked missing in some rows and otherwise reads once, few, many or a size class.

v_call,j_call,d_call,clone_size,cdr3_nt,cdr3_aa
TRBV5-6,TRBJ2-5,TRBD2,-,TGTGCCAGCAGCTTGACCGGGGGGGCATTTGAGACCCAGTACTTC,CASSLTGGAFETQYF
TRBV19,TRBJ2-2,TRBD1,-,TGTGCCAGTAGGACAGGGCCGGGAATTAACACCGGGGAGCTGTTTTTT,CASRTGPGINTGELFF
TRBV30,TRBJ1-5,-,-,TGTGCCTGGAGTTTAGGCAGGGATCAGCCCCAGCATTTT,CAWSLGRDQPQHF
TRBV19,TRBJ1-6,-,once,TGTGCCAGTAGTAAGACACAGGAAAGGTATAATTCACCCCTCCACTTT,CASSKTQERYNSPLHF
TRBV18,TRBJ1-2,-,-,TGTGCCAGCTCACCAGGGGGCGAGCGTGGCTACACCTTC,CASSPGGERGYTF
TRBV5-6,TRBJ2-7,TRBD2,-,TGTGCCAGCAGCTTGGGAAGCGGGACTCCACTCTTC,CASSLGSGTPLF
TRBV20-1,TRBJ2-1,-,-,TGCAGTGCTGCCGGACTAAATGAGCAGTTCTTC,CSAAGLNEQFF
TRBV3-1/TRBV3-2,TRBJ2-1,TRBD2,-,TGTGCCAGCAGCCCAAGGGCGGGGGGGCACAATGAGCAGTTCTTC,CASSPRAGGHNEQFF
TRBV5-8,TRBJ1-5,-,-,TGTGCCAGCTCCGGACGGAACAATCAGCCCCAGCATTTT,CASSGRNNQPQHF
TRBV2,TRBJ1-1,-,-,TGTGCCAGCAGTGAAAGGTATAGCACTGAAGCTTTCTTT,CASSERYSTEAFF
TRBV28,TRBJ1-6,-,-,TGTGCCAGCAGCCCGACGGCCTCGGGGGGCTCGAATTCACCCCTCCACTTT,CASSPTASGGSNSPLHF
TRBV28,TRBJ1-5,-,-,TGTGCCAGCAGGGGCAGAGGGATTAGCAATCAGCCCCAGCATTTT,CASRGRGISNQPQHF
TRBV7-6,TRBJ1-4,TRBD1,-,TGTGCCAGCAGCTTATCTGGGACAGGAGATGAAAAACTGTTTTTT,CASSLSGTGDEKLFF
TRBV28,TRBJ1-5,-,-,TGTGCCAGCAGTTTATTTTCTATTGCGGATTATAGCAATCAGCCCCAGCATTTT,CASSLFSIADYSNQPQHF
TRBV29-1,TRBJ2-3,TRBD1,-,TGCAGCGTTGATAGGGACAGGGGCACAGATACGCAGTATTTT,CSVDRDRGTDTQYF
TRBV28,TRBJ2-5,-,-,TGTGCCTATAGTGGGGGGGCCATCGGTGAGACCCAGTACTTC,CAYSGGAIGETQYF
TRBV11-2,TRBJ1-5,-,-,TGTGCCAGCAGCCTTAGCGGGGCCTACAATCAGCCCCAGCATTTT,CASSLSGAYNQPQHF
TRBV25-1,TRBJ1-4,-,-,TGTGCCAGCAGTGGCGGGGGGGGTAGTAATGAAAAACTGTTTTTT,CASSGGGGSNEKLFF
TRBV5-6,TRBJ1-5,-,once,TGTGCCAGCAGCTTGGGCGCAGGGGGCAATCAGCCCCAGCATTTT,CASSLGAGGNQPQHF
TRBV7-7,TRBJ2-7,-,-,TGTGCTAGCAGCTTAGTTGGGGGGAGCAGCTCCTACGAGCAGTACTTC,CASSLVGGSSSYEQYF
TRBV5-4,TRBJ2-2,-,once,TGTGCCAGCAGCTTGGCCGAAAGAGGGACCGGGGAGCTGTTTTTT,CASSLAERGTGELFF
TRBV4-1,TRBJ2-3,TRBD2,-,TGCGCCAGCAGCCAAGACCTCCAACTAGCGGGGGGTAGGATTTCGCAGTATTTT,CASSQDLQLAGGRISQYF
TRBV25-1,TRBJ2-7,-,-,TGTGCCAGCAGATCTGCCCACTACGAGCAGTACTTC,CASRSAHYEQYF
TRBV19,TRBJ1-5,-,-,TGTGCCAGTAGTTTCCGACTCGACAGCACCAATCAGCCCCAGCATTTT,CASSFRLDSTNQPQHF
TRBV7-9,TRBJ1-1,-,-,TGTGCCAGCAGCCCCACAGGCAACACTGAAGCTTTCTTT,CASSPTGNTEAFF
TRBV12-3/TRBV12-4,TRBJ2-7,-,-,TGTGCCAGCAGTTTAGCCGGGGTAAGGGAGCAGTACTTC,CASSLAGVREQYF
TRBV4-3,TRBJ2-3,TRBD2,-,TGCGCCAGCAGCCAAGATCCAGCGGGGGGGCTTACAGATACGCAGTATTTT,CASSQDPAGGLTDTQYF
TRBV5-1,TRBJ1-2,TRBD1,-,TGCGCCAGCAGCTTGGCGGGACAGTCCCGCTACACCTTC,CASSLAGQSRYTF
TRBV11-2,TRBJ2-5,-,-,TGTGCCAGCAGCTTGTGGCGGCCAGGAACCCAGTACTTC,CASSLWRPGTQYF
TRBV5-1,TRBJ1-6,-,-,TGCGCCAGCAGCTTGGATAGCAGGTTAAATTCACCCCTCCACTTT,CASSLDSRLNSPLHF